This T cell receptor beta chain is from a study of long-term antiretroviral therapy in people with HIV. Researchers report immunoSEQ v3.0 was run at survey level. Libraries were prepared by immunoSEQ multiplex PCR; TCRdb keeps only in-frame clonotypes and omits some of them. This table has 30,000 to 40,000 clones, 65% to 75% appearing once. After removal of 0 bases from V and 5 bases from J, the junction contained 9 bases not matched to a gene. Germline CDR1 reads MDHEN; CDR2 reads SYDVKM. The CDR3 length is 17 residues. The sample in question was unsorted PBMCs, obtained 3 years after starting antiretroviral therapy. The genes are TRBV28 and TRBJ2-1; TRBD2 agrees at 8 bases. The clonotype was recovered from a man aged 45-60 years with HIV. CDR3 bases: TGTGCCAGCAGTTTATGGAAGGGCGGGGGGCTTGACAATGAGCAGTTCTTC. This codes for CASSLWKGGGLDNEQFF.